These 28 T cell receptor beta chains originate from one sample sequenced in a study of OX40 agonist ivuxolimab in advanced cancers. TCRdb keeps only in-frame clones here, not all; method: immunoSEQ multiplex PCR. This sample carries tens of thousands of clones, less than 90% of them seen once, and the ten largest clones take over 0.55%. This sample comprised CD4+ or CD8+ T cells sorted from blood, obtained in a trial of the OX40 agonist ivuxolimab. All receptors come from an adult with an advanced solid tumor such as melanoma, head and neck, liver or kidney cancer.

The CDR3 DNA follows: TGTGCCTGGAGTGGCCTCGAGGAGCAGTACTTC. It is translated as CAWSGLEEQYF. This chain connects TRBV30 to TRBJ2-7; D unclear. The CDR3 is made up of 11 amino acids. Between the trimmed V and J ends, which lost 1 base and 7 bases, there was a span of 8 bases. The germline V gene encodes CDR1 GTSNPN and CDR2 SVGIG (reference sequence).

The CDR3: CASSYLSSPLHF. In nucleotides, the CDR3 is TGTGCCAGCAGTTACCTTAGTTCACCCCTCCACTTT. V gene TRBV6-5 combines with J gene TRBJ1-6, with unresolved D. Between the trimmed V and J ends, which lost 2 bases and 9 bases, there was a span of 5 bases. The CDR3 has 12 residues. The germline V gene has CDR1 MNHEY and CDR2 SVGAGI.

V gene TRBV27 combines with J gene TRBJ1-5; D uncertain. V was trimmed by 0 bases and J by 9 bases, leaving 12 bases between them. Looked up from germline, CDR1 is MNHEY and CDR2 is SMNVEV (reference sequence). The CDR3 runs to 14 residues. The CDR3 DNA reads TGTGCCAGCAGTTTATCGTGGCGGAATGGGCCCCAGCATTTT. Protein sequence: CASSLSWRNGPQHF.

The J gene is TRBJ2-2, the V gene TRBV6-1, with 7 bases matching TRBD2. Germline CDR1 MNHNS, CDR2 SASEGT. V lost 7 bases to trimming and J lost 0 bases; unmatched junction nucleotides: 5. The CDR3 consists of 15 residues. The CDR3 reads CASTGGLPNTGELFF. The DNA for the CDR3 is TGTGCCAGCACGGGGGGATTACCGAACACCGGGGAGCTGTTTTTT.

This clone was seen once. The CDR3 nucleotides read TGCGCCAGCAGCCAAGCTCAGACAGATCTCATGGGTGGCTACACCTTC. Translating it yields CASSQAQTDLMGGYTF. The genes are TRBV4-3 and TRBJ1-2, with D tentatively TRBD1 (5 bases). V shed 1 base and J shed 7 bases, with 19 bases lying between them. This CDR3 is 16 amino acids long. Germline assignment: CDR1 LGHNA and CDR2 YSLEER.

Only a few counts were recorded for this clone. This chain links TRBV19 with TRBJ1-5, with 11 bases fitting TRBD1. This CDR3 region has 14 residues. Germline trimming cut 4 bases from V and 7 bases from J; bases unmatched to any gene: 3. Germline V gene lookup returns CDR1 LNHDA and CDR2 SQIVND (reference sequence). The CDR3 is CASSKDRGQQPQHF. The CDR3 bases are TGTGCCAGTAGTAAGGACAGGGGGCAACAGCCCCAGCATTTT.

CDR3 in DNA: TGTGCCAGCAGCCAACCCGGGACTAGCCGAGAGACCCAGTACTTC. Its translation: CASSQPGTSRETQYF. The rearrangement joins TRBV5-4 to TRBJ2-5, with 9 bases lining up with TRBD2. The ends lost 4 bases at V and 4 bases at J; junction bases unmatched: 8. The CDR3 contains 15 residues. Per germline, CDR1 SGHNT and CDR2 YYREEE (reference sequence).

The chain has TRBV7-6 and TRBJ1-3, with a possible D match to TRBD1 (6 bases). Germline V CDR1 and CDR2: SGHVS, FNYEAQ. Trimming left V 5 bases short and J 0 bases short, with 11 bases between. The CDR3 has 15 residues. The CDR3 loop reads CASSLGQLSGNTIYF. CDR3 nucleotide sequence: TGTGCCAGCAGCCTCGGACAGCTCTCTGGAAACACCATATATTTT.

Comment on this clone: Other nucleotide sequences in the sample specify the same CDR3. The J gene is TRBJ1-5, the V gene TRBV30, with 7 nucleotides matching TRBD1. The CDR3 sequence is 12 residues long. Germline assignment: CDR1 GTSNPN and CDR2 SVGIG (reference sequence). The ends lost 5 bases at V and 4 bases at J; junction bases unmatched: 2. The CDR3 loop reads CAWRQGNQPQHF. As DNA, the CDR3 is TGTGCCTGGCGACAGGGAAATCAGCCCCAGCATTTT.

The chain carries TRBV2 and TRBJ2-7, with TRBD1 identical over 10 bases. V lost 7 bases to trimming and J lost 5 bases; unmatched junction nucleotides: 11. The CDR3 spans 15 residues. Looked up from germline, CDR1 is SNHLY and CDR2 is FYNNEI. CDR3 in DNA: TGTGCCAGCAATCTACGGGACAGGGGTTTTCACGAGCAGTACTTC. It is translated as CASNLRDRGFHEQYF. Drawing the rest from reference TRBV2 and TRBJ2-7, the complete variable domain is EPEVTQTPSHQVTQMGQEVILRCVPISNHLYFYWYRQILGQKVEFLVSFYNNEISEKSEIFDDQFSVERPDGSNFTLKIRSTKLEDSAMYFCASNLRDRGFHEQYFGPGTRLTVT.

V is TRBV6-1 and J is TRBJ1-2; D gene uncertain. The V gene's germline CDR1 is MNHNS and CDR2 SASEGT. Deletions cut 7 bases from V and 8 bases from J, with 20 bases between. This CDR3 contains 14 residues. CDR3 coding DNA: TGTGCCAGCACCCCTTTCCCGAGTGGCTACGGCTACACCTTC. Its translation: CASTPFPSGYGYTF.

The chain uses TRBV9 and TRBJ1-2; D gene ambiguous. The CDR3 has 13 residues. Germline CDR1 SGDLS, CDR2 YYNGEE. V lost 1 base and J lost 4, with 8 bases in between. Here the CDR3 reads CASSVLSGYGYTF. The CDR3 DNA is TGTGCCAGCAGCGTATTGTCAGGCTATGGCTACACCTTC.

The V gene is TRBV6-6, the J gene TRBJ2-2, with 9 bases lining up with TRBD1. Unmatched junction bases numbered 0, after V lost 0 bases and J lost 4 bases. The CDR3 runs 15 residues. CDR1 and CDR2 from the germline V gene are MNHNY and SVGAGI (reference sequence). DNA of the CDR3: TGTGCCAGCAGTTACTCGGACAGGGGCACCGGGGAGCTGTTTTTT. This gives the protein CASSYSDRGTGELFF.

The chain uses TRBV6-6 and TRBJ2-1, with 10 bases lining up with TRBD2. V was clipped by 2 bases and J by 2 bases; unmatched bases: 3. CDR3 size: 16 residues. From germline, CDR1 is MNHNY and CDR2 SVGAGI (reference sequence). CDR3 sequence reads: CASSYVAGGAYNEQFF. In nucleotides, the CDR3 is TGTGCCAGCAGTTACGTAGCGGGGGGCGCCTACAATGAGCAGTTCTTC.

The chain uses TRBV7-2 and TRBJ2-7, with a possible D match to TRBD2 (6 bases). The V and J ends lost 5 bases and 0 bases respectively, with 14 bases between them. The CDR3 covers 15 residues. Per germline, CDR1 SGHTA and CDR2 FQGNSA. Here the CDR3 DNA reads TGTGCCAGCAGCCCCCTCCGGGGGAGCTCCTACGAGCAGTACTTC. Translating gives CASSPLRGSSYEQYF.

The rearrangement joins TRBV6-4 to TRBJ2-2; D may be TRBD1 or TRBD2 (5 bases each). Germline CDR1 MRHNA, CDR2 SNTAGT. This CDR3 has 14 residues. Deletions cut 6 bases from V and 2 bases from J, with 10 bases between. The CDR3 region is CASRPGRNTGELFF. The CDR3, as DNA: TGTGCCAGCAGGCCGGGACGAAACACCGGGGAGCTGTTTTTT.

The rearrangement joins TRBV5-8 to TRBJ1-1, with unresolved D. The germline gives CDR1 SGHTS, CDR2 YDEGEE. Trimming stripped 0 bases from V and 0 bases from J, with 6 bases between. The CDR3 runs to 14 residues. CDR3 loop: CASSLGHMNTEAFF. Here the CDR3 DNA reads TGTGCCAGCAGCTTGGGGCATATGAACACTGAAGCTTTCTTT.

This sequence joins TRBV5-1 and TRBJ1-2; 9 bases agree with TRBD1. Trimming took 2 bases from V and 2 from J; bases not matched to a gene: 4. CDR1 and CDR2 from the germline V gene are SGHRS and YFSETQ. There are 15 residues in the CDR3. The CDR3 here is CASSFGDRDNYGYTF. The CDR3 DNA reads as TGCGCCAGCAGCTTCGGGGACAGGGACAACTATGGCTACACCTTC.

CDR3 nucleotide sequence: TGCAGCGTCTCGGACAGGGGTGGCTACACCTTC. Protein product: CSVSDRGGYTF. The chain combines TRBV29-1 with TRBJ1-2; 9 bases are shared with TRBD1. Germline V lookup: CDR1 SQVTM, CDR2 ANQGSEA. CDR3 length: 11 amino acids. The trim removed 6 bases at V and 7 bases at J, leaving 3 bases unmatched.

This clone was counted only a few times. The chain uses TRBV6-1 and TRBJ2-7; perhaps D is TRBD1 or TRBD2 (6 bases each). V was shortened by 0 bases and J by 7 bases, with 10 bases between the two germline ends. CDR1 and CDR2 (germline): MNHNS, SASEGT. The CDR3 is 13 residues long. CDR3 protein: CASSEAGGWEQYF. The CDR3, as DNA: TGTGCCAGCAGTGAAGCCGGGGGCTGGGAGCAGTACTTC.

CDR3 in DNA: TGTGCCAGCAGTGCTTTCCGGGGGGCCGGGGGAGAGACCCAGTACTTC. Amino acids: CASSAFRGAGGETQYF. V and J are TRBV6-1 and TRBJ2-5, with a weak D call TRBD2 (7 bases). CDR3 length: 16 amino acids. V lost 4 bases and J lost 4, with 19 bases in between. CDR1 and CDR2 from the germline V gene are MNHNS and SASEGT.

The chain uses TRBV4-2 and TRBJ2-2; D is undetermined. The CDR3 has 15 amino acids. Looked up from germline, CDR1 is LGHNA and CDR2 is YNFKEQ. Trimming pared 0 bases from V and 2 bases from J, leaving 7 bases between. In DNA form, the CDR3 reads TGTGCCAGCAGCCAAGAGGCCCAAAACACCGGGGAGCTGTTTTTT. It is translated as CASSQEAQNTGELFF.

The chain recombines TRBV6-1 with TRBJ1-1; D gene unclear. Trimming removed 4 bases at V and 4 bases at J, with 13 bases between. The CDR3 sequence is 14 residues long. The germline V gene has CDR1 MNHNS and CDR2 SASEGT. CDR3 bases: TGTGCCAGCAGTGTGGGTAGGGTCGCCACTGAAGCTTTCTTT. As protein: CASSVGRVATEAFF.

This rearrangement joins TRBV6-6 to TRBJ2-5, with D possibly TRBD1 on 5 matching bases. The CDR3 totals 14 residues. Between the trimmed V and J ends, which lost 4 bases and 5 bases, there was a span of 14 bases. CDR1 and CDR2 from the germline V gene are MNHNY and SVGAGI (reference sequence). CDR3 region: CASSWRQTSETQYF. CDR3 bases: TGTGCCAGCAGTTGGCGACAGACGAGTGAGACCCAGTACTTC.

CDR3 loop: CAISDPGIDADTQYF. The CDR3 DNA follows: TGTGCCATCAGTGACCCGGGGATTGATGCAGATACGCAGTATTTT. The chain links TRBV10-3 to TRBJ2-3; D might be TRBD2 (5 bases). V dropped 3 bases and J dropped 4 bases, with 14 bases sitting between them. The CDR3 has 15 residues. The germline V gene encodes CDR1 ENHRY and CDR2 SYGVKD.

The chain is built from TRBV5-1 and TRBJ2-2, with 7 bases fitting TRBD1. Per germline, CDR1 SGHRS and CDR2 YFSETQ. The CDR3 sequence is 16 residues long. The ends lost 0 bases at V and 4 bases at J; junction bases unmatched: 6. Here the CDR3 reads CASSLGYDRVTGELFF. The CDR3 DNA reads TGCGCCAGCAGCTTGGGATACGACAGGGTCACCGGGGAGCTGTTTTTT.

The rearrangement links TRBV21-1 to TRBJ1-2. TRBV21-1 is a listed pseudogene. This CDR3 is built from 15 residues. The CDR3 DNA follows: TGTGCCAGCAGCAAAAAGACTGCTGCTGACTATGGCTACACCTTC. Protein: CASSKKTAADYGYTF.

V and J are TRBV6-6 and TRBJ1-6; possibly TRBD1 for D (6 bases). The V gene's germline CDR1 is MNHNY and CDR2 SVGAGI (reference sequence). The germline V and J ends were trimmed by 2 bases and 7 bases, with 9 bases remaining between them. CDR3 length equals 14 residues. The CDR3 DNA is TGTGCCAGCAGTTACGTGGGGGCAAATTCACCCCTCCACTTT. Its translation: CASSYVGANSPLHF.